This T cell receptor (beta chain) originates from a study of tumor-infiltrating lymphocytes in oesophageal squamous cell carcinoma. One entry per CDR3 protein, called by TCRdb with MiXCR from the PCR reads. The table lists some 15,000 distinct CDR3 sequences, around 40% of them singletons, with approximately 40% in the top ten. CDR1 is SGHVS and CDR2 is FQNEAQ in the germline V gene. This CDR3 has 13 residues. V lost 5 bases and J 5 bases, leaving 12 bases between the germline ends. Sequencing was done on a sample of blood. V is TRBV7-8 and J is TRBJ2-5; TRBD2 might be the D (5 bases). The receptor was derived from a female donor with esophageal squamous cell carcinoma. The CDR3 DNA reads as TGTGCCAGCAGCGCCACTAGGTGGGAGACCCAGTACTTC. Its protein is CASSATRWETQYF.